The clone carrying this T cell receptor beta chain was counted once. Its antigen is not known. Libraries were prepared by immunoSEQ multiplex PCR; TCRdb keeps only in-frame clonotypes and omits some of them. Found here are some 110,000 clones, around 95% of them singletons; the top ten hold 0.15% to 0.19%. At baseline, cycle 4 day 1, and cycle 7 day 1, blood was sampled. Trimming removed 6 bases from V and 4 bases from J; junction bases left unmatched: 3. The CDR3 has 14 residues. Germline values: CDR1 MDHEN, CDR2 SYDVKM. These data come from a study of OX40 agonist ivuxolimab in advanced cancers. About the study: Patients achieving partial responses numbered three: one hepatocellular carcinoma case and two cutaneous melanoma cases.

Study-level results: CD8+ T cells were the subset that, on average, had more expanded clones than CD4+.

The sequences come from CD4+ or CD8+ T cells sorted from blood, collected in a trial of the OX40 agonist ivuxolimab. The source is an adult with an advanced solid tumor such as melanoma, head and neck, liver or kidney cancer. V is TRBV28 and J is TRBJ1-4, with 9 bases fitting TRBD1. The CDR3 nucleotides read TGTGCCAGCAGCGGGACAGGGTTTAATGAAAAACTGTTTTTT. Residues: CASSGTGFNEKLFF.